These T cell receptor beta chains were read from a single sample in a study of shared clonotypes between healthy human individuals. The table came from immunoSEQ multiplex PCR; TCRdb's copy has only in-frame clones and leaves some out. This sample carries over 850,000 clones, 78% of them seen once, and the ten largest clones take roughly 0.56%. The sample taken for sequencing was memory CD4+ T cells from PBMCs. The receptor set was obtained from a man younger than 35 in good health. Some clones in this sample may be carry-over from other donors' samples. CDR3s include the opening cysteine and the closing phenylalanine or tryptophan.

J gene	V gene	CDR3 length	CDR3 protein
TRBJ2-1	TRBV6-5	16	CASSYQSGRAGNEQFF
TRBJ2-3	TRBV12-5	16	CASGFGWEGPADTQYF
TRBJ2-2	TRBV10-3	14	CAIGASGRTGELFF
TRBJ1-2	TRBV2	12	CASGGLNYGYTF
TRBJ1-1	TRBV2	12	CAIGPLNTEAFF
TRBJ1-1	TRBV5-6	14	CASSTSVRGSEAFF
TRBJ1-2	TRBV21-1	16	CASIHSVGSMDYGYTF
TRBJ2-7	TRBV6-1	15	CASSAFPRGNYEQYF
TRBJ2-3	TRBV29-1	14	CSVVGTSVGDTQYF
TRBJ2-1	TRBV6-1	16	CASSESAGRGDNEQFF
TRBJ1-5	TRBV19	16	CASSTLTGAGNQPQHF
TRBJ2-3	TRBV6-1	14	CASNRALGTDTQYF
TRBJ2-5	TRBV29-1	12	CSVEESATHQYF
TRBJ1-5	TRBV6-1	15	CASSDWTGRDQPQHF
TRBJ2-1	TRBV7-8	15	CASSAGLAGVNEQFF
TRBJ2-7	TRBV6-1	14	CASSAGLGVYEQYF
TRBJ2-7	TRBV21-1	16	CASSKIPQGLPYEQYF
TRBJ2-1	TRBV15	12	CATSSSRGEQFF
TRBJ2-7	TRBV9	17	CASSVAAGTSSSYEQYF
TRBJ2-1	TRBV28	14	CASCPGQGYNEQFF
TRBJ1-1	TRBV10-1	13	CASRERSNTEAFF
TRBJ2-7	TRBV7-9	14	CASSSGQGGYEQYF
TRBJ1-5	TRBV5-1	14	CASSLGDSHQPQHF
TRBJ2-3	TRBV29-1	11	CSVDNTDTQYF
TRBJ2-2	TRBV5-1	14	CASSELANTGELFF
TRBJ1-2	TRBV7-3	13	CASSPDRGYGYTF
TRBJ2-7	TRBV11-2	14	CASSWGQGPYEQYF
TRBJ2-7	TRBV27	15	CASSLRVGAKYEQYF